This TCR beta chain was recorded in a study of post-analysis software for immune sequencing data. Study results and caveats: Controls had lower frequencies than patients of five or six TRBV segments, which included TRBV5-6, TRBV5-1 and TRBV20-1.

The CDR3 has 14 residues. V shed 5 bases and J 4 bases; nucleotides not matched to a gene: 5. CDR1 is SEHNR and CDR2 is FQNEAQ in the germline V gene (reference sequence). A remark on this clonotype: What it recognizes is unknown.

Prepared libraries of TCR beta cDNA carried unique molecular identifiers. TCRdb reprocessed the PCR reads via MiXCR and lists one record per CDR3 protein. The data contain about 460,000 distinct CDR3 sequences, around 40% of them singletons. The V and J genes are TRBV7-9 and TRBJ2-5; 9 nucleotides align to TRBD1. The sequence was obtained from a girl aged 10-17 years with multiple sclerosis. The source material was blood. The CDR3 region has the DNA TGTGCCAGCAGCCAAAAGACAGGGGGAGAGACCCAGTACTTC. This encodes CASSQKTGGETQYF.